This T cell receptor beta chain was sequenced in a study of PD-1 blockade in classical Hodgkin lymphoma. Study-level results: Excluded were patients who started nivolumab under 1 year after ASCT, a group that had lower diversity.

This clone was observed a few times. Its antigen remains unknown. With V trimmed by 3 bases and J by 3 bases, 5 bases remained unmatched. The CDR3 is 14 residues long. CDR1 and CDR2 (germline): SGHVS, FNYEAQ. Each and every patient relapsed after autologous stem cell transplantation, and patients got differing brentuximab vedotin exposure. This table comes from immunoSEQ multiplex PCR, and its TCRdb copy is limited to in-frame clones, with some not included. Of 6,000 to 9,500 clones listed, around 84% were seen once; the top ten hold about 14%. This receptor was identified in a human donor with classical Hodgkin lymphoma. V is TRBV7-6 and J is TRBJ2-7; the match to TRBD1 covers 7 bases. The input for sequencing was peripheral blood mononuclear cells (PBMCs), taken at baseline. The CDR3 is CASSLTGLGYEQYF. For the CDR3, the DNA is TGTGCCAGCAGCTTGACAGGGTTAGGCTACGAGCAGTACTTC.